This is a list of T cell receptor beta chains from one sample in a study of shared clonotypes between healthy human individuals. TCRdb's table, derived via immunoSEQ multiplex PCR, lists solely in-frame clones and lacks some. Altogether some 680,000 clones are present, 60% to 75% being singletons, with the ten largest covering 1.5% to 2%. The material sequenced was memory CD4+ T cells sorted from blood. These receptors were taken from a woman in her thirties in good health. Both conserved end residues are part of each CDR3. A D gene is named only where the DNA matches it firmly. Clone size is not always given. Where it is, it says once, few, many or a class for expanded clones.

j_call: TRBJ1-1; v_call: TRBV20-1; d_call: NA; clone_size: NA; cdr3_length: 10; cdr3_nt: TGCAGTGCTAGATCCGGTGAAGCTTTCTTT; cdr3_aa: CSARSGEAFF
j_call: TRBJ2-2; v_call: TRBV28; d_call: NA; clone_size: NA; cdr3_length: 12; cdr3_nt: TGTGCCAGCAGTACGGACCTGTGGGAGCTGTTTTTT; cdr3_aa: CASSTDLWELFF
j_call: TRBJ1-5; v_call: TRBV5-6; d_call: NA; clone_size: once; cdr3_length: 14; cdr3_nt: TGTGCCAGCAGCCTCGCCGGGTATTGGCAGCCCCAGCATTTT; cdr3_aa: CASSLAGYWQPQHF
j_call: TRBJ2-1; v_call: TRBV4-2; d_call: NA; clone_size: NA; cdr3_length: 16; cdr3_nt: TGTGCCAGCAGCCAAGCTCTACAGCAGGATTACAATGAGCAGTTCTTC; cdr3_aa: CASSQALQQDYNEQFF
j_call: TRBJ1-2; v_call: TRBV6-1; d_call: NA; clone_size: NA; cdr3_length: 12; cdr3_nt: TGTGCCATCCACCAGGGGACCTATGGCTACACCTTC; cdr3_aa: CAIHQGTYGYTF
j_call: TRBJ1-2; v_call: TRBV11-2; d_call: NA; clone_size: NA; cdr3_length: 12; cdr3_nt: TGTGCCAGCAGCTTAGTTGAGGGGACCGGAACCTTC; cdr3_aa: CASSLVEGTGTF
j_call: TRBJ2-1; v_call: TRBV6-1; d_call: TRBD2; clone_size: NA; cdr3_length: 15; cdr3_nt: TGTGCCAGCAGTGAAAGCGGGCTAGCGGGAGTTTTGCAGTTCTTC; cdr3_aa: CASSESGLAGVLQFF
j_call: TRBJ2-5; v_call: TRBV5-1; d_call: TRBD1; clone_size: NA; cdr3_length: 13; cdr3_nt: TGCGCCAGCAGCTTGGAAACAGGGGGGACCCAGTACTTC; cdr3_aa: CASSLETGGTQYF
j_call: TRBJ2-6; v_call: TRBV7-6; d_call: TRBD1; clone_size: once; cdr3_length: 16; cdr3_nt: TGTGCCAGCAGCCAAAGACAGGGGGCTGGGGCCAACGTCCTGACTTTC; cdr3_aa: CASSQRQGAGANVLTF
j_call: TRBJ1-2; v_call: TRBV21-1; d_call: NA; clone_size: NA; cdr3_length: 21; cdr3_nt: TGTGCCAGCAGCAACCATAAAGTTCATGAAGCAACAGGGCATCGGAGGTATGGCTACACCTTC; cdr3_aa: CASSNHKVHEATGHRRYGYTF